The 8 T cell receptor beta chains given below trace back to one sample, sequenced in a study of monozygotic twins with cystic fibrosis. The method was immunoSEQ multiplex PCR; TCRdb's version includes in-frame clones alone and lacks a portion of them. The profile shows roughly 28,000 clones, about 82% of them singletons. The specimen sequenced was blood. Every receptor here comes from a girl aged 2 to 9 with cystic fibrosis.

The CDR3 nucleotides are TGTGCCAGCGGCGAGGAAGCGGGTCCACAAGAGACCCAGTACTTC. The encoded protein is CASGEEAGPQETQYF. The chain employs TRBV27 and TRBJ2-5, with D possibly being TRBD2 (6 bases). V lost 8 bases, J lost 2 bases, and 18 bases lay in between. Germline CDR1 reads MNHEY; CDR2 reads SMNVEV (reference sequence). The CDR3 sequence is 15 residues long.

This clone came up once. CDR3 nucleotides: TGTGCCATCAGTCCAAACAACGCTGAAGCTTTCTTT. It is translated as CAISPNNAEAFF. The chain couples TRBV10-3 to TRBJ1-1; D remains ambiguous. The CDR3 spans 12 residues. CDR1 and CDR2 (germline): ENHRY, SYGVKD. Trimming took off 5 bases at V and 6 bases at J, with 10 bases between the two ends.

The CDR3 is CASSLQGSGETQYF. The DNA for the CDR3 is TGTGCCAGCAGTCTCCAGGGATCCGGAGAGACCCAGTACTTC. V and J are TRBV27 and TRBJ2-5; D possibly corresponds to TRBD1 (5 bases). Per germline, CDR1 MNHEY and CDR2 SMNVEV (reference sequence). V gave up 5 bases and J gave up 4 bases, with 14 bases separating them. The CDR3 has 14 residues.

The chain joins TRBV6-1 to TRBJ1-5; possible D gene TRBD1, 6 bases. Germline lookup yields CDR1 MNHNS and CDR2 SASEGT. This CDR3 is built from 14 residues. V was clipped by 3 bases and J by 4 bases, with 10 bases between them. The CDR3 sequence is CASSDRDTNQPQHF. CDR3 sequence (DNA): TGTGCCAGCAGTGACCGGGACACTAATCAGCCCCAGCATTTT.

The chain uses TRBV19 and TRBJ1-2, with 8 positions matching TRBD1. The CDR3 is 15 amino acids. The V gene end was trimmed by 1 base and the J gene end by 6 bases; junction bases not matched to a gene: 7. The V gene's germline CDR1 is LNHDA and CDR2 SQIVND (reference sequence). This CDR3 is CASSIGYRGYHGYTF. The CDR3 region has the DNA TGTGCCAGTAGTATAGGTTACAGGGGGTATCATGGCTACACCTTC. The entire variable domain, with the rest obtained from reference TRBV19 and TRBJ1-2, is as follows: DGGITQSPKYLFRKEGQNVTLSCEQNLNHDAMYWYRQDPGQGLRLIYYSQIVNDFQKGDIAEGYSVSREKKESFPLTVTSAQKNPTAFYLCASSIGYRGYHGYTFGSGTRLTVV.

The rearrangement links TRBV5-4 to TRBJ2-7; no clear D. The V gene's germline CDR1 is SGHNT and CDR2 YYREEE (reference sequence). The CDR3 totals 15 residues. V lost 1 base to trimming and J lost 1 base, with 12 bases between them. DNA for the CDR3: TGTGCCAGCAGCTTGCAGATGGGCAAATCCTACGAGCAGTACTTC. It yields the protein CASSLQMGKSYEQYF.

This clone occurred once. V is TRBV6-6 and J is TRBJ1-3; the D gene is possibly TRBD1 (5 bases). There are 15 residues in the CDR3. V was pared by 6 bases and J by 4 bases, with 16 bases between. CDR1 is MNHNY and CDR2 is SVGAGI in the germline V gene (reference sequence). The CDR3 loop reads CASRDSLLSGNTIYF. The CDR3, as DNA: TGTGCCAGCAGAGACAGCCTTCTAAGCGGAAACACCATATATTTT.

The chain joins TRBV5-1 to TRBJ2-6, with TRBD1 identical over 7 bases. The trim removed 4 bases at V and 0 bases at J, leaving 19 bases unmatched. CDR3 length: 21 residues. The germline V gene has CDR1 SGHRS and CDR2 YFSETQ. The CDR3 nucleotides read TGCGCCAGCAGCACCGACAGGGACCAGATCCTCGTACGCTCTGGGGCCAACGTCCTGACTTTC. Protein: CASSTDRDQILVRSGANVLTF.